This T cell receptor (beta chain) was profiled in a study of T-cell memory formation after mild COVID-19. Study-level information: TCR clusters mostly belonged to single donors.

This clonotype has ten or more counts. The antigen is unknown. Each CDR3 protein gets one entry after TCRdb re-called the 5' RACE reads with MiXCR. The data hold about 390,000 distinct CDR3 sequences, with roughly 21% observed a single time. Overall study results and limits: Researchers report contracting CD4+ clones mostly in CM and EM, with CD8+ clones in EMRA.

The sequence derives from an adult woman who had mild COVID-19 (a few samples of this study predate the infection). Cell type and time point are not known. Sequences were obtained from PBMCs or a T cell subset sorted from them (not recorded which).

The CDR3 DNA follows: TGTGCCAGCAGCTCCGGTGGGGAGCTGTTTTTT. As protein: CASSSGGELFF. This sequence joins TRBV7-3 and TRBJ2-2; no firm D call. The germline V gene encodes CDR1 SGHTA and CDR2 FQGTGA. The CDR3 consists of 11 residues. The ends were cut back, 4 bases at V and 8 bases at J, with 5 bases in the middle.